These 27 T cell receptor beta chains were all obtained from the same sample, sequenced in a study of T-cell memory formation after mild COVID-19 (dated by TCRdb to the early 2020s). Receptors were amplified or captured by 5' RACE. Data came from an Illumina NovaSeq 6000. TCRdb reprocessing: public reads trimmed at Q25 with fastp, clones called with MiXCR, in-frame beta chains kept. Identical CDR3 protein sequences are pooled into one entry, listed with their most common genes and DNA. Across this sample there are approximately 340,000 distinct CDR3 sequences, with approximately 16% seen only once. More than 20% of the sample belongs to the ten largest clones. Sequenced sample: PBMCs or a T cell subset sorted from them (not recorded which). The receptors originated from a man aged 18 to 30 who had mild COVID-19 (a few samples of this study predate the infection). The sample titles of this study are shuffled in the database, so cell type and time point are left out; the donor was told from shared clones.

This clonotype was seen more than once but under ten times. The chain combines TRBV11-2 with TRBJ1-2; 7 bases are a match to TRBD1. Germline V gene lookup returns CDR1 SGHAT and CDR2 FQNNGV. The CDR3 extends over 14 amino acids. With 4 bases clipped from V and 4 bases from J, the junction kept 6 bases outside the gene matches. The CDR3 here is CASSSVRQGYGYTF. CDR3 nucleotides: TGTGCCAGCAGCTCCGTCCGACAGGGCTATGGCTACACCTTC.

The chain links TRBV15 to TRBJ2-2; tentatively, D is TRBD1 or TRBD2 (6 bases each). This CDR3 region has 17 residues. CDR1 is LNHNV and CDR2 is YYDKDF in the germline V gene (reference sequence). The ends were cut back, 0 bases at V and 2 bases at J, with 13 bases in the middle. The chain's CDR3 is CATSREGGGPNTGELFF. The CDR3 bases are TGTGCCACCAGCAGAGAAGGAGGGGGGCCCAACACCGGGGAGCTGTTTTTT.

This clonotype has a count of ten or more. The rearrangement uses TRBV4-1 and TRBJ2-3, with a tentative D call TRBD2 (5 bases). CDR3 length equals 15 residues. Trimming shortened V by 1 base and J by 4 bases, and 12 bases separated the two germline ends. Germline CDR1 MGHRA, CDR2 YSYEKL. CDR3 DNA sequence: TGCGCCAGCAGCCAAGGGGGAGAGGTTCCAGATACGCAGTATTTT. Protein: CASSQGGEVPDTQYF.

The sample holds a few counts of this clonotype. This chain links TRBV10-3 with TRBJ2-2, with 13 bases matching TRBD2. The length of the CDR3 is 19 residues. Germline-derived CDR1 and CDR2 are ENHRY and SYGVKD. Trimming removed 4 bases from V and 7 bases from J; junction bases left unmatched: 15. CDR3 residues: CAISAGLAGAITIFGELFF. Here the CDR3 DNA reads TGTGCCATCAGTGCCGGACTAGCGGGGGCTATCACCATATTCGGGGAGCTGTTTTTT.

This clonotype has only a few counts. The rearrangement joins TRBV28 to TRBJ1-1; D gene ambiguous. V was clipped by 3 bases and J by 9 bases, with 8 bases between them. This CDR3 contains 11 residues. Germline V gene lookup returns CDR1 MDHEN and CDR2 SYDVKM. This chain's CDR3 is CASSFDGKAFF. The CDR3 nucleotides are TGTGCCAGCAGTTTCGATGGGAAAGCTTTCTTT.

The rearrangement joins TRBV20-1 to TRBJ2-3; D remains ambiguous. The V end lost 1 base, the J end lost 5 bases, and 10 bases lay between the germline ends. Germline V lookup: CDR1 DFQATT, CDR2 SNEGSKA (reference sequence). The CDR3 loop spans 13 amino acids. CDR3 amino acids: CSARVFAGDTQYF. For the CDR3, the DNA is TGCAGTGCTAGAGTGTTCGCTGGAGATACGCAGTATTTT.

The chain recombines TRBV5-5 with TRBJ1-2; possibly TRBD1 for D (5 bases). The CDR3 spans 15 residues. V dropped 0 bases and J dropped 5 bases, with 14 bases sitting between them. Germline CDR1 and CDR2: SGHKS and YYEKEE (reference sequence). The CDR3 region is CASSLDGTRNYGYTF. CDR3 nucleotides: TGTGCCAGCAGCTTGGACGGGACCCGGAATTATGGCTACACCTTC.

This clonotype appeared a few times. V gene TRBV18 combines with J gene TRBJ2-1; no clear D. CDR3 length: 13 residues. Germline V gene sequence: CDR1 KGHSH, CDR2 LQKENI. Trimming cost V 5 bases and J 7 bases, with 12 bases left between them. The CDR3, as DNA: TGTGCCAGCTCATCCATCGCGGTGAATGAGCAGTTCTTC. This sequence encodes CASSSIAVNEQFF.

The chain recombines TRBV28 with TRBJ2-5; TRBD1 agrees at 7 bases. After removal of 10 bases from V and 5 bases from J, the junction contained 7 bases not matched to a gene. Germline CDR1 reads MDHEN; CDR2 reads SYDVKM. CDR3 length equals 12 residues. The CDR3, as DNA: TGTGCCACCCGACAGGGTATGGAGACCCAGTACTTC. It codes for CATRQGMETQYF.

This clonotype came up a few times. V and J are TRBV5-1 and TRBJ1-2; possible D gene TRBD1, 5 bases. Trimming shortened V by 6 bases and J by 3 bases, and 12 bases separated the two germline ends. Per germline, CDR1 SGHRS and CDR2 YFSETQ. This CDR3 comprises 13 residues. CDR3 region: CASTWGYDYGYTF. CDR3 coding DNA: TGCGCCAGCACCTGGGGGTATGACTATGGCTACACCTTC.

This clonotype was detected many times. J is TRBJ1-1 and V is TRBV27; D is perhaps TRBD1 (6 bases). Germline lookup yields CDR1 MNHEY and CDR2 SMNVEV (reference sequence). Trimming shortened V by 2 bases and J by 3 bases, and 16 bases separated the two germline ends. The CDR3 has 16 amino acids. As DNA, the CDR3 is TGTGCCAGCAGTTTAGGGCCAGGGGAGGTGTACACTGAAGCTTTCTTT. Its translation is CASSLGPGEVYTEAFF.

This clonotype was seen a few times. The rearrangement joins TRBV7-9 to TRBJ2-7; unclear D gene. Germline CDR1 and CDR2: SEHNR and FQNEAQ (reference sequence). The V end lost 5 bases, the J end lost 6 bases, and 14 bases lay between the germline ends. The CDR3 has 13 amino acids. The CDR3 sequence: CASSHPMVREQYV. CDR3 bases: TGTGCCAGCAGCCACCCGATGGTCCGCGAGCAGTACGTC.

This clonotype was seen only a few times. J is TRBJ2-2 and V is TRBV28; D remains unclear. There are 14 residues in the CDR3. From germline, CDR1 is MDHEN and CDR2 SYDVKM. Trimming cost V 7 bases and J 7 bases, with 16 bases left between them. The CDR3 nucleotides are TGTGCCAGCACCCCCATGGGAATATACGGGGAGCTGTTTTTT. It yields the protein CASTPMGIYGELFF. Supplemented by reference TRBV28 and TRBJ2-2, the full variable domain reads DVKVTQSSRYLVKRTGEKVFLECVQDMDHENMFWYRQDPGLGLRLIYFSYDVKMKEKGDIPEGYSVSREKKERFSLILESASTNQTSMYLCASTPMGIYGELFFGEGSRLTVL.

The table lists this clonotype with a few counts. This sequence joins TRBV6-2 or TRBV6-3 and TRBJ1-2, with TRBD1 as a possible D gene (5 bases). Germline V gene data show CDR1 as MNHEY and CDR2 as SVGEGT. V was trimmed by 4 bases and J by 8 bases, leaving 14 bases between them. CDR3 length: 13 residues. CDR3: CASSSPRRDGYTF. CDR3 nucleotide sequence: TGTGCCAGCAGTTCCCCTCGGCGGGACGGCTACACCTTC.

The CDR3 sequence is CAWSVWGVRGETQYF. In DNA, the CDR3 is TGTGCCTGGAGTGTATGGGGGGTAAGGGGAGAGACCCAGTACTTC. The gene calls are TRBV30 and TRBJ2-5, with a weak D call TRBD2 (6 bases). V lost 0 bases and J 4 bases, leaving 15 bases between the germline ends. Germline V gene lookup returns CDR1 GTSNPN and CDR2 SVGIG (reference sequence). This CDR3 region has 15 residues.

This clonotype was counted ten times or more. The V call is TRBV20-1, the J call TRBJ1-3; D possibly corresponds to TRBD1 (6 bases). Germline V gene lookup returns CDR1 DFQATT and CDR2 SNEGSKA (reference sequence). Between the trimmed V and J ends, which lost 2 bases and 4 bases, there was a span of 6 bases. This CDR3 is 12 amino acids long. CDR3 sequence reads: CSARQGGNTIYF. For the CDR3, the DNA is TGCAGTGCTAGACAGGGGGGAAACACCATATATTTT.

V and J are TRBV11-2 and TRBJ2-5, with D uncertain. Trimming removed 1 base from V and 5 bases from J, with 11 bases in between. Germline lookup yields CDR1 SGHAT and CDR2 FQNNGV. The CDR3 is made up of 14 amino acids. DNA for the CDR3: TGTGCCAGCAGCTTAGGGTTTTCTCTTGAGACCCAGTACTTC. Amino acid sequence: CASSLGFSLETQYF.

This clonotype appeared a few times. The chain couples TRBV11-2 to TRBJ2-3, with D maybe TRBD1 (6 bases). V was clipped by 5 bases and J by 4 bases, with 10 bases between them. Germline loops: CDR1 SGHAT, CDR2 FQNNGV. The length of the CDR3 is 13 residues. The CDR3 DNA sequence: TGTGCCAGCAGCGAACAGGGCTCAGATACGCAGTATTTT. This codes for CASSEQGSDTQYF.

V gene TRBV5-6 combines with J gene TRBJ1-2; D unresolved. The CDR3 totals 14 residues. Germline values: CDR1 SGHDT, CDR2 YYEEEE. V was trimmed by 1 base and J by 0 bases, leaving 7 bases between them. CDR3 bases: TGTGCCAGCAGCTTGCCGGAGACTAACTATGGCTACACCTTC. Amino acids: CASSLPETNYGYTF. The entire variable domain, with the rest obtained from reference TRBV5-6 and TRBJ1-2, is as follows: DAGVTQSPTHLIKTRGQQVTLRCSPKSGHDTVSWYQQALGQGPQFIFQYYEEEERQRGNFPDRFSGHQFPNYSSELNVNALLLGDSALYLCASSLPETNYGYTFGSGTRLTVV.

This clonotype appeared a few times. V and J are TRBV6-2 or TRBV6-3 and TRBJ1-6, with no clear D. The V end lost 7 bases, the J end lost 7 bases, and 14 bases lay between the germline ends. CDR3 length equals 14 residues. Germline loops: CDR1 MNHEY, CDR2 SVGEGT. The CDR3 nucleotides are TGTGCCAGCAACTTCGACACGGCGAATTCACCCCTCCACTTT. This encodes CASNFDTANSPLHF.

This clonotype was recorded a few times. The CDR3, as DNA: TGTGCCAGCAGCTTGGGGCAGGGGCCACGCCAAGAGACCCAGTACTTC. Encoded protein: CASSLGQGPRQETQYF. The chain combines TRBV5-8 with TRBJ2-5; possible D gene TRBD1, 6 bases. Germline loops: CDR1 SGHTS, CDR2 YDEGEE. Trimming cost V 0 bases and J 1 base, with 13 bases left between them. The CDR3 sequence is 16 residues long.

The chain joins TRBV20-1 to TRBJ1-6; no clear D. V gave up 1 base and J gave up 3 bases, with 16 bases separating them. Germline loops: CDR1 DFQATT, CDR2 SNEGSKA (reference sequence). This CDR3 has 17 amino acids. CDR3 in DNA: TGCAGTGCTAGAGTCGCTGTGGCAGGATTCTATAATTCACCCCTCCACTTT. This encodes CSARVAVAGFYNSPLHF.

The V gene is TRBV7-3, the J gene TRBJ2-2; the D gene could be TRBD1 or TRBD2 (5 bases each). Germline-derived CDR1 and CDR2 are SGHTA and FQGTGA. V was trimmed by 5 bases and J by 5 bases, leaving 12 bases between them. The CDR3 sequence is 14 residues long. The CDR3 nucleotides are TGTGCCAGCAGCCGCCGTGAGGGGACCGGGGAGCTGTTTTTT. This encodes CASSRREGTGELFF.

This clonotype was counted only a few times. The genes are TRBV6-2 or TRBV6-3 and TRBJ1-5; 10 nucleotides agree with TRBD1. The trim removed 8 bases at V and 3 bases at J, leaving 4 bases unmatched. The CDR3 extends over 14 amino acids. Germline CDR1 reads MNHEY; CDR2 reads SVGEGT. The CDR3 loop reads CASWTGGFNQPQHF. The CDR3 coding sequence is TGTGCCAGCTGGACAGGGGGTTTCAATCAGCCCCAGCATTTT.

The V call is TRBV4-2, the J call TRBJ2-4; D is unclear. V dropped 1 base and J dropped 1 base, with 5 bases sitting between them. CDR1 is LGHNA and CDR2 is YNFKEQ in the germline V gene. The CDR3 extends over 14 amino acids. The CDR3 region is CASSQGSAKNIQYF. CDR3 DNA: TGTGCCAGCAGCCAAGGGTCGGCCAAAAACATTCAGTACTTC.

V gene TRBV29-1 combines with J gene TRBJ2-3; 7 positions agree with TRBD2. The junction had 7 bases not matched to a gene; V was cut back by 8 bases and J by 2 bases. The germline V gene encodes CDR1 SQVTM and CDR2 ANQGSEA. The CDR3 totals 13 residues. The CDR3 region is CSKAGWNTDTQYF. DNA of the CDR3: TGCAGCAAAGCGGGGTGGAACACAGATACGCAGTATTTT.

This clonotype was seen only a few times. In DNA, the CDR3 is TGTGCCAGCCGGAAACGGGGGCAAGATACGCAGTATTTT. As protein: CASRKRGQDTQYF. This chain joins TRBV6-5 and TRBJ2-3; D tentatively fits TRBD1 or TRBD2 (6 bases each). V was pared by 8 bases and J by 5 bases, with 14 bases between. Germline V gene sequence: CDR1 MNHEY, CDR2 SVGAGI. This CDR3 region has 13 residues.